This TCR beta chain was recovered during a study of blood T cell repertoires in COVID-19. Recruitment covered about two dozen US areas and drew participants whose ages spanned roughly 18 to 90 years. Participant reports of clinical history set cohort assignment. Before being deemed recovered, Cohort 3 donors had two negative PCRs, clearance, or symptom resolution. Authors' data handling: Amplified reference gene primers provided the basis for estimating nucleated cell counts. TCRdb keeps only in-frame clones here, not all; method: immunoSEQ multiplex PCR. That table furnishes V, J and clone size, whereas the DNA furnished D and trimming. The repertoire holds a few hundred thousand clones, with about 85% as singletons. This clone was detected only a few times. The V and J ends lost 2 bases and 2 bases respectively, with 13 bases between them. Per the germline V gene, CDR1 is MDHEN and CDR2 is SYDVKM. The CDR3 runs to 16 residues.

This TCR derives from a middle-aged man who had recovered from COVID-19. The rearrangement uses TRBV28 and TRBJ1-5, with D maybe TRBD1 (5 bases). Sequenced material: PBMCs or T cells enriched from blood (not recorded which). This CDR3 is CASSLGRGFGNQPQHF. The CDR3, as DNA: TGTGCCAGCAGTTTAGGTCGGGGGTTTGGCAATCAGCCCCAGCATTTT. The complete variable domain, with remaining parts taken from reference TRBV28 and TRBJ1-5, reads DVKVTQSSRYLVKRTGEKVFLECVQDMDHENMFWYRQDPGLGLRLIYFSYDVKMKEKGDIPEGYSVSREKKERFSLILESASTNQTSMYLCASSLGRGFGNQPQHFGDGTRLSIL.